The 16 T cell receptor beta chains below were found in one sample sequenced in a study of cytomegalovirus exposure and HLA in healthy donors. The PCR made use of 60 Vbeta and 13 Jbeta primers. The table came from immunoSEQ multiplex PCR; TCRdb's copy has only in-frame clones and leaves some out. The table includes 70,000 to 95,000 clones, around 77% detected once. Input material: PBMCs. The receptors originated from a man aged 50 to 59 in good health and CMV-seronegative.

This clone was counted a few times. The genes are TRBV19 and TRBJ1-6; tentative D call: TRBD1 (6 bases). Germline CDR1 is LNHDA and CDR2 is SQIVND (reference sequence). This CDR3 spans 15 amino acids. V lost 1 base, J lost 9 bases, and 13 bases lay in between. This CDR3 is CASSIAGVVGSPLHF. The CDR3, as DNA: TGTGCCAGTAGTATAGCAGGGGTAGTCGGTTCACCCCTCCACTTT.

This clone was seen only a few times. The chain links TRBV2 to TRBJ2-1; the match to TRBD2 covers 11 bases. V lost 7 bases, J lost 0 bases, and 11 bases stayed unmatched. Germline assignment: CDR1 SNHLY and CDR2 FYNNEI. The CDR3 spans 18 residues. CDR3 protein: CASKPSGGPRSSYNEQFF. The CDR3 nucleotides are TGTGCCAGCAAGCCTAGCGGGGGGCCCCGGAGCTCCTACAATGAGCAGTTCTTC.

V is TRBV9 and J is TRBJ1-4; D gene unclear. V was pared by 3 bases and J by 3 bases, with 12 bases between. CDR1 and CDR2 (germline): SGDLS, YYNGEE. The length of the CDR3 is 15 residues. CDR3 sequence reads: CASSGFGGPNEKLFF. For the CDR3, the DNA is TGTGCCAGCAGCGGGTTCGGAGGGCCTAATGAAAAACTGTTTTTT. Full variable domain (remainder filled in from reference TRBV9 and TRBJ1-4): DSGVTQTPKHLITATGQRVTLRCSPRSGDLSVYWYQQSLDQGLQFLIQYYNGEERAKGNILERFSAQQFPDLHSELNLSSLELGDSALYFCASSGFGGPNEKLFFGSGTQLSVL.

This chain's CDR3 is CASSPREGPYGYTF. CDR3 bases: TGTGCCAGCTCACCACGGGAGGGCCCCTATGGCTACACCTTC. V gene TRBV18 combines with J gene TRBJ1-2; no clear D gene. The length of the CDR3 is 14 residues. The V end was cut by 1 base, the J end by 4 bases, with 10 bases between. Germline-derived CDR1 and CDR2 are KGHSH and LQKENI.

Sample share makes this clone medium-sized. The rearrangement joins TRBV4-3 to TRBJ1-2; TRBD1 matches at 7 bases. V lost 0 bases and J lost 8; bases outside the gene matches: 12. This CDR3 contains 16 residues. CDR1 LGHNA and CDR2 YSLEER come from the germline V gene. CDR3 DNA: TGCGCCAGCAGCCAAGATCGGAACGGTCAGGGGGGCGGCTACACCTTC. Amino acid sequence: CASSQDRNGQGGGYTF.

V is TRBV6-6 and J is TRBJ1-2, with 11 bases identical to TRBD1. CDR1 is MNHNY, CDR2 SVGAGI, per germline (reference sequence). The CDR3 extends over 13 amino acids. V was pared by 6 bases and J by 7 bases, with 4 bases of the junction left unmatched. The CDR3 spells CASSTDRGPGYTF. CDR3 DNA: TGTGCCAGCAGCACGGACAGGGGGCCTGGCTACACCTTC.

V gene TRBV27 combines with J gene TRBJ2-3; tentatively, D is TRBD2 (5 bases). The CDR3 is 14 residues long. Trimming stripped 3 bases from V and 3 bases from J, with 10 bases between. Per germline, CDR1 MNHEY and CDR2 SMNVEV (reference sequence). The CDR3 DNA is TGTGCCAGCAGTTTCTATAGGGAGACAGATACGCAGTATTTT. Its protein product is CASSFYRETDTQYF.

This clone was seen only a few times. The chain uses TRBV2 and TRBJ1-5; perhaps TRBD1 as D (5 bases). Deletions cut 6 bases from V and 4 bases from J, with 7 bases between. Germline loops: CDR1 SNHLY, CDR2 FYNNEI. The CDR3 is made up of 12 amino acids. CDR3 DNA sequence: TGTGCCAGCAGGGGGACTAATCAGCCCCAGCATTTT. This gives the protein CASRGTNQPQHF.

The CDR3 reads CAINQDREWGYEQYF. As DNA, the CDR3 is TGTGCCATCAATCAGGACAGGGAATGGGGCTACGAGCAGTACTTC. The chain combines TRBV10-3 with TRBJ2-7; 8 bases agree with TRBD1. Germline V gives CDR1 ENHRY, CDR2 SYGVKD. This CDR3 is built from 15 residues. The V segment lost 7 bases and the J segment 3 bases; nucleotides outside the gene matches: 11.

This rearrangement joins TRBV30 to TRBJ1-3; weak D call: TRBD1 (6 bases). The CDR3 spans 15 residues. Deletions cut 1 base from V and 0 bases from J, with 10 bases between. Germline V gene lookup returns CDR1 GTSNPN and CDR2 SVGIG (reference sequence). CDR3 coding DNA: TGTGCCTGGAGTGGCCAGGGGCACTCTGGAAACACCATATATTTT. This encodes CAWSGQGHSGNTIYF.

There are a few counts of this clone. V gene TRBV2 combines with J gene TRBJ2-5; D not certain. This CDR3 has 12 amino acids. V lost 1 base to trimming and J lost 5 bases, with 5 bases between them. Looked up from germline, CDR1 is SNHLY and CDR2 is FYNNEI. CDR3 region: CASSEVSETQYF. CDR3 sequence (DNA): TGTGCCAGCAGTGAAGTGTCGGAGACCCAGTACTTC.

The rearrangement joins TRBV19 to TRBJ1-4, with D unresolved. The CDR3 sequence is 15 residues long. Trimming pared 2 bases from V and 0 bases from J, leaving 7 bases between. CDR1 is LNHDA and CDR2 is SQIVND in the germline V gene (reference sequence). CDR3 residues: CASSITQATNEKLFF. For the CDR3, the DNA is TGTGCCAGTAGTATAACGCAGGCAACTAATGAAAAACTGTTTTTT.

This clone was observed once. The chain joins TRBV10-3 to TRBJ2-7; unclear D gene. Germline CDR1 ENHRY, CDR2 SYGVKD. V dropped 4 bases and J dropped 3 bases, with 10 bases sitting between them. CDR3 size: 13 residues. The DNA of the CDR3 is TGTGCCATCAGTGTCTCAAGCGTCTACGAGCAGTACTTC. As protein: CAISVSSVYEQYF.

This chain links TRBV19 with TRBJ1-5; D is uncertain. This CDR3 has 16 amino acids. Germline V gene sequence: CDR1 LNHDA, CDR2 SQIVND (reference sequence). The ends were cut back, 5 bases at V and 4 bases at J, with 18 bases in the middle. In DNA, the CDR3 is TGTGCCAGTAGTTTTCCCGGGTCGCGAGGGAATCAGCCCCAGCATTTT. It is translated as CASSFPGSRGNQPQHF.

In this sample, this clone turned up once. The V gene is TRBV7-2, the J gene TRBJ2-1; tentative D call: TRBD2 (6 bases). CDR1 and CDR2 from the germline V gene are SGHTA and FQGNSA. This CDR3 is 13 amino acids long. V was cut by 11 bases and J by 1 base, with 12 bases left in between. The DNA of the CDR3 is TGTGCCGAAGTGGGGGGATCCTACAATGAGCAGTTCTTC. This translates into CAEVGGSYNEQFF.

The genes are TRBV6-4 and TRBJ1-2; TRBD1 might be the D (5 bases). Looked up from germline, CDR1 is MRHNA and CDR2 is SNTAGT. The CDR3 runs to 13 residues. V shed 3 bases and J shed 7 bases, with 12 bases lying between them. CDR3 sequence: CASSEEGQGGYTF. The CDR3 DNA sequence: TGTGCCAGCAGTGAGGAGGGGCAAGGTGGCTACACCTTC.